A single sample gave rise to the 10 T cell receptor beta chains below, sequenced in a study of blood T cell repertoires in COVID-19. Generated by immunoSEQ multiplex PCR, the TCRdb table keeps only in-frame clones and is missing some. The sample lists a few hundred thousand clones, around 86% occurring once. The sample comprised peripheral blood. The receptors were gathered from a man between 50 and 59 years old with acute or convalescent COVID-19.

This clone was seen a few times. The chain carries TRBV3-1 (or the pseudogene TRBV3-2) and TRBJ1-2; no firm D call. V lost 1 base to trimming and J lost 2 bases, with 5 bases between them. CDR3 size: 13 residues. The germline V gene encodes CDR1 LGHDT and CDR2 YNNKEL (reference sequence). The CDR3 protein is CASSQVRNYGYTF. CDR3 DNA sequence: TGTGCCAGCAGCCAAGTGAGGAACTATGGCTACACCTTC.

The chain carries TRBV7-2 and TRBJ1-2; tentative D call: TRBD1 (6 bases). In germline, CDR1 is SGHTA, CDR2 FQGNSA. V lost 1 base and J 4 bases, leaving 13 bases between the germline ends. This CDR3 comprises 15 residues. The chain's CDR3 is CASSLEAGVSYGYTF. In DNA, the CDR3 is TGTGCCAGCAGCTTAGAGGCAGGGGTGTCCTATGGCTACACCTTC.

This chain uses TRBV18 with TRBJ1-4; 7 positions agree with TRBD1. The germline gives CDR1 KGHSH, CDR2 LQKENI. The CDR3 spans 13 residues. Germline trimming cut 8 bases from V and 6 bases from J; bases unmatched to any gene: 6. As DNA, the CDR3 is TGTGCCAGCCAGCGTCAGGGGGATGAAAAACTGTTTTTT. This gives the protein CASQRQGDEKLFF.

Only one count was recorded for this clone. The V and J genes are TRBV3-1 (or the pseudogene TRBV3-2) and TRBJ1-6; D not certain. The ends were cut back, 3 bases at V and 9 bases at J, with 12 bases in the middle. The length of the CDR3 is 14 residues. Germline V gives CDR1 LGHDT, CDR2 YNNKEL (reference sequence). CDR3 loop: CASSQTDSGSPLHF. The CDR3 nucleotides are TGTGCCAGCAGCCAGACGGACTCTGGTTCACCCCTCCACTTT.

CDR3 in amino acids: CASSPGGVNEQFF. As DNA, the CDR3 is TGTGCCAGCAGCCCCGGGGGAGTGAATGAGCAGTTCTTC. The chain combines TRBV6-6 with TRBJ2-1, with a weak D call TRBD2 (6 bases). The germline V and J ends were trimmed by 6 bases and 7 bases, with 13 bases remaining between them. Germline CDR1 reads MNHNY; CDR2 reads SVGAGI (reference sequence). The CDR3 sequence is 13 residues long.

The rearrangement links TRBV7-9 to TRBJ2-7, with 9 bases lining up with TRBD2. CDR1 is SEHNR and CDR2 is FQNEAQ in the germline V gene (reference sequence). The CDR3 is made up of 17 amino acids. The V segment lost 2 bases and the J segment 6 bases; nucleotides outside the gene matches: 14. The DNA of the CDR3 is TGTGCCAGCAGCTTATACCGTAGCGGGGGCGGTACCCCCGAGCAGTACTTC. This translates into CASSLYRSGGGTPEQYF. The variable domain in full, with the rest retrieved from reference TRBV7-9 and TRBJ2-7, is DTGVSQNPRHKITKRGQNVTFRCDPISEHNRLYWYRQTLGQGPEFLTYFQNEAQLEKSRLLSDRFSAERPKGSFSTLEIQRTEQGDSAMYLCASSLYRSGGGTPEQYFGPGTRLTVT.

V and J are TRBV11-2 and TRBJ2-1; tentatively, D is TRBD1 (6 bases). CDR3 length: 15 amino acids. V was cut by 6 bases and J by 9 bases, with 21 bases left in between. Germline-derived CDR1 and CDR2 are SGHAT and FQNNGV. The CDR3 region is CASSFALQGLGEQFF. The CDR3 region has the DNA TGTGCCAGCAGTTTTGCCCTCCAGGGGCTCGGTGAGCAGTTCTTC.

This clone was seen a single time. The CDR3 is CASSLGGFWGGYEQYF. The DNA for the CDR3 is TGTGCCAGCAGCTTGGGAGGATTCTGGGGGGGCTACGAGCAGTACTTC. This chain uses TRBV5-6 with TRBJ2-7; TRBD2 aligns across 7 bases. The CDR3 runs to 16 residues. Per the germline V gene, CDR1 is SGHDT and CDR2 is YYEEEE. Trimming removed 0 bases from V and 3 bases from J; junction bases left unmatched: 9.

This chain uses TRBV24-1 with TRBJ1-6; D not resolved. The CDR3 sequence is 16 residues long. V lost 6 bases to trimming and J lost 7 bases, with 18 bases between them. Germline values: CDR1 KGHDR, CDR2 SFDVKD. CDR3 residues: CATSPPGSAVNSPLHF. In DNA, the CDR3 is TGTGCCACCAGTCCCCCGGGGAGCGCCGTAAATTCACCCCTCCACTTT.

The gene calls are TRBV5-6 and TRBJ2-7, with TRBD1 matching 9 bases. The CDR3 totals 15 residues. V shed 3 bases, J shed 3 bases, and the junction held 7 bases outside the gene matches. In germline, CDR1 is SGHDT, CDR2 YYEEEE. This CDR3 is CASSSKQGARYEQYF. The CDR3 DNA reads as TGTGCCAGCAGCTCGAAACAGGGGGCTCGCTACGAGCAGTACTTC.